Listed below are T cell receptor beta chains from one sample, sequenced in a study of cytomegalovirus exposure and HLA in healthy donors. Profiled with immunoSEQ multiplex PCR; TCRdb holds only in-frame clones, not every one. The data show approximately 190,000 clones, with roughly 80% seen just once and around 4% held by the top ten. Source material: PBMCs. The receptor set was obtained from a man aged 50-59 years in good health and CMV-seronegative. Each CDR3 is given without its conserved first and last residue. The D gene is left open where the match is weak.

>TRBD1|TRBJ1-5|TRBV7-2
ASSVYRGQPQH
>NA|TRBJ2-7|TRBV4-3
ASSQGPGSYEQY
>NA|TRBJ1-4|TRBV4-1
ASSQDRGAGGEKLF
>NA|TRBJ1-2|TRBV5-6
ASSPSRGTSYGYT
>TRBD1|TRBJ1-3|TRBV9
ASTTGQGSGNTIY
>TRBD2|TRBJ2-5|TRBV9
ASSGGKRGETQY
>TRBD1|TRBJ2-5|TRBV2
ASGDRNEETRY
>TRBD2|TRBJ2-4|TRBV4-3
ASSQDRSGGLAKNIQY
>TRBD1|TRBJ2-1|TRBV5-6
ASSYWTGTNEQF
>NA|TRBJ1-3|TRBV10-3
AAATVGSGNTIY